This T cell receptor (beta chain) was observed in a study of spatial heterogeneity in lung cancer. Sample time point: blood at routine non-recurrence follow-up after resection. In TCRdb, the 5' RACE reads were re-called with MiXCR into one record per CDR3 protein. Seen here are about 16,000 distinct CDR3 sequences, roughly 6.3% observed once, and the top ten hold over 20%. Germline V gene data show CDR1 as MNHEY and CDR2 as SVGEGT. The length of the CDR3 is 16 residues. The V end lost 2 bases, the J end lost 0 bases, and 13 bases lay between the germline ends. The sequences come from PBMCs, collected at follow-up. The receptor was derived from a male donor with early-stage non-small cell lung cancer. This chain connects TRBV6-2 or TRBV6-3 to TRBJ1-1, with TRBD1 as a possible D gene (5 bases). The chain's CDR3 is CASSYGFSGVNTEAFF. In nucleotides, the CDR3 is TGTGCCAGCAGTTACGGATTTTCGGGGGTGAACACTGAAGCTTTCTTT.